This T cell receptor (beta chain) was captured in a study of T-cell memory formation after mild COVID-19. Turning to the study itself: Clusters of TCRs were largely donor specific.

Whole-study findings and limits: CD8+ contracting clones occupied EMRA, while CD4+ ones occupied mainly CM and EM.

The 5'RACE method, run with constant-segment primers, produced TCR alpha and TCR beta cDNA libraries (carrying sample barcodes and UMIs). TCRdb recomputed calls from the 5' RACE reads with MiXCR, one row per CDR3 protein. This sample has about 49,000 distinct CDR3 sequences; 25% to 35% occur once, and the top ten carry roughly two fifths. Notes on this clonotype: The antigen is undetermined.

Germline V lookup: CDR1 SQVTM, CDR2 ANQGSEA. Trimming took off 4 bases at V and 6 bases at J, with 16 bases between the two ends. The CDR3 spans 14 residues. This rearrangement joins TRBV29-1 to TRBJ2-1, with D hard to call. This clonotype originated in a man aged 18 to 35 who had mild COVID-19 (a few samples of this study predate the infection). Cell type and time point are not known. Sequencing input: PBMCs or a T cell subset sorted from them (not recorded which). The CDR3 coding sequence is TGCAGCGTTGTCCTCATGACTGGGGTCAATGAGCAGTTCTTC. This encodes CSVVLMTGVNEQFF.